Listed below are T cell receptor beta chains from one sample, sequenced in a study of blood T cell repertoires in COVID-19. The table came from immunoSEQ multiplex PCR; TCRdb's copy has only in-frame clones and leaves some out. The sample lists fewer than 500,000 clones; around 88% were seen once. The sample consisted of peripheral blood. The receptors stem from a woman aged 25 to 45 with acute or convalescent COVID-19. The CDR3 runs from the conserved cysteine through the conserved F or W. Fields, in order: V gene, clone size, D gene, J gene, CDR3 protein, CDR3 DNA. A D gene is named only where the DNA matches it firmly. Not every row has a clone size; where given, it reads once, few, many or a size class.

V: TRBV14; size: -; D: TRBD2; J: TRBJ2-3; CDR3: CASSQDERTSVIPSDTQYF; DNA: TGTGCCAGCAGCCAGGACGAGCGGACTAGCGTTATCCCGTCAGATACGCAGTATTTT
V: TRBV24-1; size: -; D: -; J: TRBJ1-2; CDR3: CATSDPGGYGYTF; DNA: TGTGCCACCAGTGACCCTGGAGGCTATGGCTACACCTTC
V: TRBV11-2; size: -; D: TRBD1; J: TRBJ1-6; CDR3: CASSSGQFNSPLHF; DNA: TGTGCCAGCAGCTCGGGACAGTTTAATTCACCCCTCCACTTT
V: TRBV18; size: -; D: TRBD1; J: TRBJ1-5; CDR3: CASSPDSVRQGLQPQHF; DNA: TGTGCCAGCTCACCTGATAGTGTGAGACAGGGCCTTCAGCCCCAGCATTTT
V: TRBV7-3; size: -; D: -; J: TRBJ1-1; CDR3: CASSPTTNTEAFF; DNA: TGTGCCAGCAGCCCAACTACGAACACTGAAGCTTTCTTT
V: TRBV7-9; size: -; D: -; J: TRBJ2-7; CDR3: CASSSIYEQYF; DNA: TGTGCCAGCAGCTCCATTTACGAGCAGTACTTC
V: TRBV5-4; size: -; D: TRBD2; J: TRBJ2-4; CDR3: CASRSGGGTNIQYF; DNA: TGTGCCAGCAGAAGCGGGGGGGGCACAAACATTCAGTACTTC
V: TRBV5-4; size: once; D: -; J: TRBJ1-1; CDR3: CASSFSTGYTEAFF; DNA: TGTGCCAGCAGCTTCTCGACAGGTTACACTGAAGCTTTCTTT
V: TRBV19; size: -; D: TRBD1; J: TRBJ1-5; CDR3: CASSRQGQRENQPQHF; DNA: TGTGCCAGTAGTCGACAGGGTCAAAGAGAGAATCAGCCCCAGCATTTT
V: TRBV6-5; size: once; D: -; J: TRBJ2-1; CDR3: CASSYRASLNEQFF; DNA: TGTGCCAGCAGTTATCGGGCTAGCCTCAATGAGCAGTTCTTC
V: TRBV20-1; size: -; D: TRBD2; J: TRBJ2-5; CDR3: CSASSAGGPQETQYF; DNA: TGCAGTGCTAGTTCCGCGGGGGGACCCCAAGAGACCCAGTACTTC
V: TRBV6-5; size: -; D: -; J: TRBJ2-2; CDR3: CASRPTGNTGELFF; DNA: TGTGCCAGCAGACCTACAGGGAACACCGGGGAGCTGTTTTTT
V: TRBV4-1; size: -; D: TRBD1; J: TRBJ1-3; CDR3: CASSQDPQTGPRNTIYF; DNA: TGCGCCAGCAGCCAAGACCCACAGACAGGGCCCCGGAACACCATATATTTT
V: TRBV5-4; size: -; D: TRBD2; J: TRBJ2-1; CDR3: CASSLTSGGSSYNEQFF; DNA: TGTGCCAGCAGCTTAACTAGCGGGGGAAGCTCCTACAATGAGCAGTTCTTC
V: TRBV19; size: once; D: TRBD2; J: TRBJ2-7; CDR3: CASSITSGPSYEQYF; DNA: TGTGCCAGTAGCATAACTAGCGGGCCTTCCTACGAGCAGTACTTC
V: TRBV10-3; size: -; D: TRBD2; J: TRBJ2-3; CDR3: CATQRDNTDTQYF; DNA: TGTGCCACCCAGCGGGATAACACAGATACGCAGTATTTT
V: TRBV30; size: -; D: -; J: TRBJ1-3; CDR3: CAWNPPEEGTRSVGNTIYF; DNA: TGTGCCTGGAACCCCCCCGAGGAGGGAACGAGGTCTGTTGGAAACACCATATATTTT
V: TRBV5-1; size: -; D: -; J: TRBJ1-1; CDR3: CASSLPTGNTEAFF; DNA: TGCGCCAGCAGCTTGCCGACGGGGAACACTGAAGCTTTCTTT
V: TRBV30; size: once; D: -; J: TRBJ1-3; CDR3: CAWGPRSGNTIYF; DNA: TGTGCCTGGGGACCCCGCTCTGGAAACACCATATATTTT
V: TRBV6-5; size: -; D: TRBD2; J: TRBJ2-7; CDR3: CASNPRGVYEQYF; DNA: TGTGCCAGCAACCCGCGGGGGGTCTACGAGCAGTACTTC
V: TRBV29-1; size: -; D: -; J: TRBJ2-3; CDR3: CSVIADTQYF; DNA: TGCAGCGTTATTGCGGATACGCAGTATTTT
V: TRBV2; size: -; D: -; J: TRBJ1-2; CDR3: CASSEELGAGGYTF; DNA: TGTGCCAGCAGTGAAGAATTGGGGGCAGGTGGCTACACCTTC
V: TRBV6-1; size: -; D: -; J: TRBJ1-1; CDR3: CASSEHRNTEAFF; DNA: TGTGCCAGCAGTGAACATAGGAACACTGAAGCTTTCTTT
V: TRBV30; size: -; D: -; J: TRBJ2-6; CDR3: CAWSVGGSGANVLTF; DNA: TGTGCCTGGAGTGTGGGGGGCTCTGGGGCCAACGTCCTGACTTTC
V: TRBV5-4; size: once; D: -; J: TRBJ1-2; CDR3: CASSLSPQGGYGYTF; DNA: TGTGCCAGCAGCCTGAGCCCCCAAGGCGGCTATGGCTACACCTTC
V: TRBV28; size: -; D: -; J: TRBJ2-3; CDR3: CASSSPPYTQYF; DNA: TGTGCCAGCAGTTCCCCCCCCTATACGCAGTATTTT
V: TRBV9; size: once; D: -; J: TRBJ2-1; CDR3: CASSVGPVSYNEQFF; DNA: TGTGCCAGCAGCGTAGGCCCGGTATCCTACAATGAGCAGTTCTTC
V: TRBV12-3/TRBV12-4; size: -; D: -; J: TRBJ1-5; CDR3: CASSENRYQPQHF; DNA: TGTGCCAGCTCCGAAAACCGGTATCAGCCCCAGCATTTT
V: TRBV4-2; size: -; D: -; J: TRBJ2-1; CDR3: CASSQRLNNEQFF; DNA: TGTGCCAGCAGCCAAAGACTAAACAATGAGCAGTTCTTC
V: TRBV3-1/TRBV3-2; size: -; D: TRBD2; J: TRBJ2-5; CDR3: CASSLLGGYQETQYF; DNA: TGTGCCAGCAGCCTACTGGGGGGGTACCAAGAGACCCAGTACTTC
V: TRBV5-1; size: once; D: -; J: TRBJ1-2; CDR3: CASSLSGADYGYTF; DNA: TGCGCCAGCAGCTTGTCAGGGGCTGACTATGGCTACACCTTC
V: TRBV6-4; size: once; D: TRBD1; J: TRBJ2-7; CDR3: CASSDPEVGQGTYEQYF; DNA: TGTGCCAGCAGTGACCCAGAGGTCGGACAGGGTACGTACGAGCAGTACTTC